This T cell receptor beta chain was recovered during a study of OX40 agonist ivuxolimab in advanced cancers. The CDR3 spans 16 residues. Germline V lookup: CDR1 MNHEY, CDR2 SMNVEV (reference sequence). V was shortened by 4 bases and J by 2 bases, with 18 bases between the two germline ends. Measured with immunoSEQ multiplex PCR; TCRdb has only the in-frame clones, and not every one. The sample holds tens of thousands of clones, approximately 86% seen once. The clonotype was recovered from an adult with an advanced solid tumor such as melanoma, head and neck, liver or kidney cancer. The sequencing used CD4+ or CD8+ T cells sorted from blood, collected in a trial of the OX40 agonist ivuxolimab. This sequence joins TRBV27 and TRBJ2-7; D gene unclear. In DNA, the CDR3 is TGTGCCAGCAGTTCCCCCCCCGGCAGAGGACCCTACGAGCAGTACTTC. This codes for CASSSPPGRGPYEQYF.